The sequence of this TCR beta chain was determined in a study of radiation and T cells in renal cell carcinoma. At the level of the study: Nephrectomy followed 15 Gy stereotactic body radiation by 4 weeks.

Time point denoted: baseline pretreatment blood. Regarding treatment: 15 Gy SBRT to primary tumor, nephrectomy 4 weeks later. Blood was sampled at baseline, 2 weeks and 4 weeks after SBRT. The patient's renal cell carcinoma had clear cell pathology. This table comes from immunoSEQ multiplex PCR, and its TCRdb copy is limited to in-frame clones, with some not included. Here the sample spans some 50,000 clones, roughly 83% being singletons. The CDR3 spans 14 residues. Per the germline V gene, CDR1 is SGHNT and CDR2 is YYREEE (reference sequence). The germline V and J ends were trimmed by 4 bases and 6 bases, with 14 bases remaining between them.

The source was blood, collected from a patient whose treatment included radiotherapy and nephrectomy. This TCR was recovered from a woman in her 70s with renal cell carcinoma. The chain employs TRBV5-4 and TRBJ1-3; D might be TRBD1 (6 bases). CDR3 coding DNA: TGTGCCAGCAGCGAGACAGGCCGCGAAAACACCATATATTTT. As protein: CASSETGRENTIYF.